A single sample gave rise to the 6 T cell receptor beta chains below, sequenced in a study of blood T cell repertoires in COVID-19. TCRdb's copy holds only in-frame clones and misses some; the assay was immunoSEQ multiplex PCR. Altogether some 140,000 clones are present, roughly four fifths being singletons, with the ten largest covering about an eighth. Source material: peripheral blood. These receptors were obtained from a man at least 80 years old with acute or convalescent COVID-19.

The J gene is TRBJ1-4, the V gene TRBV14; perhaps TRBD1 as D (6 bases). This CDR3 comprises 14 residues. Germline V gene data show CDR1 as SGHDN and CDR2 as FVKESK. The V gene lost 4 bases and the J gene lost 8 bases, with 14 bases spanning the gap. The CDR3 nucleotides read TGTGCCAGCAGCCTGGGACAAGGGGTGGAAAAACTGTTTTTT. Translating gives CASSLGQGVEKLFF.

The genes are TRBV25-1 and TRBJ2-7; 11 bases line up with TRBD1. With 2 bases clipped from V and 4 bases from J, the junction kept 7 bases outside the gene matches. The CDR3 has 16 amino acids. In germline, CDR1 is MGHDK, CDR2 SYGVNS. The CDR3 protein is CASSEIGGQGVYEQYF. CDR3 coding DNA: TGTGCCAGCAGTGAAATCGGGGGACAGGGGGTTTACGAGCAGTACTTC.

This clone was seen a few times. The chain uses TRBV14 and TRBJ2-7; 12 bases line up with TRBD2. After removal of 0 bases from V and 1 base from J, the junction contained 7 bases not matched to a gene. CDR1 and CDR2 (germline): SGHDN, FVKESK. CDR3 length: 18 residues. CDR3 DNA: TGTGCCAGCAGCCAAGATGGTGGACTAGCGGGGATTTCCTACGAGCAGTACTTC. Protein sequence: CASSQDGGLAGISYEQYF.

The gene calls are TRBV24-1 and TRBJ2-5; TRBD1 aligns across 9 bases. This CDR3 has 14 amino acids. With 4 bases clipped from V and 4 bases from J, the junction kept 3 bases outside the gene matches. Germline V CDR1 and CDR2: KGHDR, SFDVKD. CDR3 DNA sequence: TGTGCCACCAGTGAAAACAGGGGGCGAGAGACCCAGTACTTC. Protein product: CATSENRGRETQYF.

The chain recombines TRBV5-4 with TRBJ2-2; no clear D gene. Trimming pared 2 bases from V and 7 bases from J, leaving 6 bases between. The CDR3 extends over 12 amino acids. Per germline, CDR1 SGHNT and CDR2 YYREEE (reference sequence). The CDR3 protein is CASSLILGELFF. DNA for the CDR3: TGTGCCAGCAGCTTAATCCTCGGGGAGCTGTTTTTT.

CDR3 amino acids: CASSHGGYEQYF. The DNA of the CDR3 is TGTGCCAGCAGCCATGGAGGCTACGAGCAGTACTTC. V usage is TRBV3-1 (or the pseudogene TRBV3-2) and J usage is TRBJ2-7; maybe TRBD2 (5 bases). There are 12 residues in the CDR3. V lost 3 bases to trimming and J lost 3 bases, with 6 bases between them. Germline CDR1 LGHDT, CDR2 YNNKEL (reference sequence).